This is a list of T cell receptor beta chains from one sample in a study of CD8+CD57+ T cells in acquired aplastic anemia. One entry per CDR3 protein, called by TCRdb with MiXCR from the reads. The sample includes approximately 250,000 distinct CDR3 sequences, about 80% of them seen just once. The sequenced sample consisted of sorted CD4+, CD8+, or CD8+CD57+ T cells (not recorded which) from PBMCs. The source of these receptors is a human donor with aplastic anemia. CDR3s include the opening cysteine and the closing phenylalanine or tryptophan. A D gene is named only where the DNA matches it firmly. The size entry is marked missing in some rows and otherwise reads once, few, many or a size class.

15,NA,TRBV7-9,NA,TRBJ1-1,TGTGGCGGCAGCAGTTCGGGACGCATGAACACTGAAGCTTTCTTT,CGGSSSGRMNTEAFF
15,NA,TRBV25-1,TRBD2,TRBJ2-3,TGTGCCATCAGCTCGGGACTAGCCCCAGCAGATACGCAGTATTTT,CAISSGLAPADTQYF
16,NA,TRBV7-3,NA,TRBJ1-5,TGTGCCAGCAGCTTAACGTTCAAGAATAGCAATCAGCCCCAGCATTTT,CASSLTFKNSNQPQHF
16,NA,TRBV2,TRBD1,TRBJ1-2,TGTGCCAGCAGTCAACTCGGCAGGGGGCGGGACCGGGGCTACACCTTC,CASSQLGRGRDRGYTF
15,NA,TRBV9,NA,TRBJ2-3,TGTGCCAGCGGAGCCGCGAGGAGCGGACAGTACTTCGAGTATTTT,CASGAARSGQYFEYF
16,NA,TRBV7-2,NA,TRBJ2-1,TGTGCCAGCAGCTTTGAAGGAAGCCGGGGGAGCCATGAGCAGTTCTTC,CASSFEGSRGSHEQFF
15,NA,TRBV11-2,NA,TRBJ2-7,TGTGCCAGCAGTTTGCTAGTGCCCGTACTCTACGAGCAGTACTTC,CASSLLVPVLYEQYF
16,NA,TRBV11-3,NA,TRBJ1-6,TGTGCCAGCAGCTTGGATGTGGCCGGCTATAATTCACCCCTCCACTTT,CASSLDVAGYNSPLHF
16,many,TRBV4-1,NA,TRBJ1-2,TGCGCCAGCAGCCAAGATTGGGGGCGGACAGAGAAGGGCTACACCTTC,CASSQDWGRTEKGYTF
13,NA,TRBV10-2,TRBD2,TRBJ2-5,TGCGCCACCAGTGACACTAGCGCAGGGACCCAGTACTTC,CATSDTSAGTQYF
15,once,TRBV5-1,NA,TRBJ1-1,TGCGCCAGCAGCTTAAGGACTGATCTATACACTGAAGCTTTCTTT,CASSLRTDLYTEAFF
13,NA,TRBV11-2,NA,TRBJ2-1,TGTGCCAGCAGCGAGCCGGGGGTACATGAGCAGTTCTTC,CASSEPGVHEQFF
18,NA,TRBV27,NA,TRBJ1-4,TGTGCCAGCAGACAGGGACTAGCGGGAGAACAAATTAATGAAAAACTGTTTTTT,CASRQGLAGEQINEKLFF
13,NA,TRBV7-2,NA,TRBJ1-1,TGTGCCAGCAGCTTAGAAGGGGGGGGGGAAGCTTTCTTT,CASSLEGGGEAFF
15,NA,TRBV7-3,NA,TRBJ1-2,TGTGCCAGCAGCTGGGAGCGGGACTCAATCGTTTGCTACACCTTC,CASSWERDSIVCYTF
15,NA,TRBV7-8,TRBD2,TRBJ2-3,TGTGCCAGCAGCGGAGCGGGAGGTCCCGATACGCAGTATTATTTT,CASSGAGGPDTQYYF
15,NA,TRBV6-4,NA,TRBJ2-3,TGTGCCAGCAGTGACTTTGAGGGAGGTTCGGATACGCAGTATTTT,CASSDFEGGSDTQYF
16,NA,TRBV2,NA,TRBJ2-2,TGTGCCAGCGGGGACGGGGGCACAGATACGCAGGGGTTTCTCCTTTTT,CASGDGGTDTQGFLLF
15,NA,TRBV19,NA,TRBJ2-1,TGTGCCAGTAGTATTGCGTGGGGATCTAATCATCCCCAGCACTTT,CASSIAWGSNHPQHF
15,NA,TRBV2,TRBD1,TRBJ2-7,TGTGCCAGCAGTCCCACGACAGGGGAGATATACGAGCAGTACTTC,CASSPTTGEIYEQYF
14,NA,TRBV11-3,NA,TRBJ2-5,TGTGCCACCAGCTTAGATCTGAAGCAAGAGACCCAGTACTTC,CATSLDLKQETQYF
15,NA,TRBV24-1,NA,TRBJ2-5,TGTGCCACCAGTGATTTGAGCAGGCGGCAAGAGACCCAGTACTTC,CATSDLSRRQETQYF
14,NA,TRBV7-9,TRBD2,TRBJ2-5,TGTGCCAGCAGCTTAGGCAGAGGCGGGGGGACCCAGTACTTC,CASSLGRGGGTQYF
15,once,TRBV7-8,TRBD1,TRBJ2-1,TGTGCCAGCAGCTTTCATACAGACGGGACAGCTGTTTCCTTCTTC,CASSFHTDGTAVSFF